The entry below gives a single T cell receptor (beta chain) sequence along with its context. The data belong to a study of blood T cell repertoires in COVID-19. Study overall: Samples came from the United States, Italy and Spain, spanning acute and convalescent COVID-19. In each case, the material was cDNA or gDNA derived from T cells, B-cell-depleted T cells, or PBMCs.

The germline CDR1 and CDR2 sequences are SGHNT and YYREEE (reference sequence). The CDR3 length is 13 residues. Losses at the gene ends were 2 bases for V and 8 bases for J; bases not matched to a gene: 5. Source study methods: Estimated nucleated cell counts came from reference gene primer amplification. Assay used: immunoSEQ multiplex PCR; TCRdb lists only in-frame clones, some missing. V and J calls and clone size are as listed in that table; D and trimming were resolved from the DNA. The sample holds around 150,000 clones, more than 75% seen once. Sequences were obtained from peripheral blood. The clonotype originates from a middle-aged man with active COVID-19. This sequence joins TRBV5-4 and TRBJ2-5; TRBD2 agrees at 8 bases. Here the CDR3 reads CASSFGSGGTQYF. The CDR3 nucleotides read TGTGCCAGCAGCTTTGGCAGCGGGGGAACCCAGTACTTC.